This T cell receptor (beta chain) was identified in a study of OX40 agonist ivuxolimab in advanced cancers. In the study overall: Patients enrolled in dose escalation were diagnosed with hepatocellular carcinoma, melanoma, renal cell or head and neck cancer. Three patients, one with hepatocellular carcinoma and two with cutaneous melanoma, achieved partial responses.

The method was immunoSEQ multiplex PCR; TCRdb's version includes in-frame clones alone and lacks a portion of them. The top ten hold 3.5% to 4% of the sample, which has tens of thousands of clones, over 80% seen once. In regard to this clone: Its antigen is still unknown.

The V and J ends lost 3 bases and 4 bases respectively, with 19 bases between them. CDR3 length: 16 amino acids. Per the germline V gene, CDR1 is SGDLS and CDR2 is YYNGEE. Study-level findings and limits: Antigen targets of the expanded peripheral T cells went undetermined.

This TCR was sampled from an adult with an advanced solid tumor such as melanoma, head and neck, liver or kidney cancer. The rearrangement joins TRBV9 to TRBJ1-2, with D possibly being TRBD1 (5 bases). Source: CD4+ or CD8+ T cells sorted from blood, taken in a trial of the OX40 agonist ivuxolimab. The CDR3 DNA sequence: TGTGCCAGCAGCGCCCTGCACTCGGGGGTATCCTATGGCTACACCTTC. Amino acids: CASSALHSGVSYGYTF. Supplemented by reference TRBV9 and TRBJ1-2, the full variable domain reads DSGVTQTPKHLITATGQRVTLRCSPRSGDLSVYWYQQSLDQGLQFLIQYYNGEERAKGNILERFSAQQFPDLHSELNLSSLELGDSALYFCASSALHSGVSYGYTFGSGTRLTVV.